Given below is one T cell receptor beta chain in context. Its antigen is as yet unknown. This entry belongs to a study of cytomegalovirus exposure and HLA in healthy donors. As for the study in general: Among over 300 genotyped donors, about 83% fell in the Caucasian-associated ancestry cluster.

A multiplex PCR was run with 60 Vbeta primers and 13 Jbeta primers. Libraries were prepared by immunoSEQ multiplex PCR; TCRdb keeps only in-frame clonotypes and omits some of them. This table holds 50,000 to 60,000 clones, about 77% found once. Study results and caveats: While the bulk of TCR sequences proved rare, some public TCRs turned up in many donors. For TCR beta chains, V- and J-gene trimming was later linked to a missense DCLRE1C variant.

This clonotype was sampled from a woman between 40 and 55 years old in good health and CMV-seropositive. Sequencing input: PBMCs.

The CDR3 DNA sequence: TGTGCCAGCAGTGAATTTGGCGGGGCCGATAAGCAGTACTTC. This codes for CASSEFGGADKQYF. V is TRBV6-1 and J is TRBJ2-7, with D tentatively TRBD2 (6 bases). The ends were cut back, 2 bases at V and 8 bases at J, with 16 bases in the middle. CDR1 MNHNS and CDR2 SASEGT come from the germline V gene. The CDR3 totals 14 residues.